A selection of T cell receptor beta chains follows, all from one sample in a study of blood T cell repertoires in COVID-19. Assay: immunoSEQ multiplex PCR; the TCRdb copy retains only in-frame clones and omits some. The sample lists about 130,000 clones, 75% to 90% occurring once. The sample consisted of peripheral blood. These receptor sequences come from a man in his sixties with COVID-19, enrolled during active disease. The CDR3 runs from the conserved cysteine through the conserved F or W. Each record gives: J gene, clone size, V gene, D gene, CDR3 DNA, CDR3 protein. A D gene is named only where the DNA matches it firmly. Size is stated for part of the rows, as once, few or many counts, or as a class when the clone is expanded.

j_gene: TRBJ2-5; abundance: .; v_gene: TRBV5-6; d_gene: .; CDR3nt: TGTGCCAGCAGCTTGCCAAGAGCGGAGCAAGAGACCCAGTACTTC; CDR3aa: CASSLPRAEQETQYF
j_gene: TRBJ1-1; abundance: .; v_gene: TRBV7-8; d_gene: .; CDR3nt: TGTGCCAGCAGCTTAAGATCCAAGGGGTCGACTGAAGCTTTCTTT; CDR3aa: CASSLRSKGSTEAFF
j_gene: TRBJ1-6; abundance: .; v_gene: TRBV10-1; d_gene: TRBD1; CDR3nt: TGCGCCAGCAGTAGGGACAGGGAAGGTCTCCTCCACTTT; CDR3aa: CASSRDREGLLHF
j_gene: TRBJ2-7; abundance: .; v_gene: TRBV27; d_gene: TRBD2; CDR3nt: TGTGCCAGCAGTGGGGGGCTAGCGGGGGTCTACGAGCAGTACTTC; CDR3aa: CASSGGLAGVYEQYF
j_gene: TRBJ2-7; abundance: once; v_gene: TRBV4-2; d_gene: TRBD1; CDR3nt: TGTGCCAGCAGCCAAGATGACAGGGGGAACGAGCAGTACTTC; CDR3aa: CASSQDDRGNEQYF
j_gene: TRBJ1-2; abundance: .; v_gene: TRBV5-1; d_gene: .; CDR3nt: TGCGCCACCAGCTTCGATAGTGGCTATGGCTACACCTTC; CDR3aa: CATSFDSGYGYTF
j_gene: TRBJ2-2; abundance: .; v_gene: TRBV27; d_gene: TRBD2; CDR3nt: TGTGCCAGCCGATCCCTACTAGCGGGGGGGCGGTTCGGTTTAACCGGGGAGCTGTTTTTT; CDR3aa: CASRSLLAGGRFGLTGELFF
j_gene: TRBJ1-2; abundance: .; v_gene: TRBV6-2/TRBV6-3; d_gene: TRBD1; CDR3nt: TGTGCCAGCAGTTACTCGACCGGGACAGGGGGATATGGCTACACCTTC; CDR3aa: CASSYSTGTGGYGYTF
j_gene: TRBJ1-1; abundance: .; v_gene: TRBV11-3; d_gene: TRBD1; CDR3nt: TGTGCCAGCAGTCGAGGGGACAGAGAAACTGAAGCTTTCTTT; CDR3aa: CASSRGDRETEAFF
j_gene: TRBJ2-7; abundance: once; v_gene: TRBV27; d_gene: TRBD1; CDR3nt: TGTGCCAGCAGCACTACAGGGGTGGGGGAGCAGTACTTC; CDR3aa: CASSTTGVGEQYF
j_gene: TRBJ2-4; abundance: .; v_gene: TRBV19; d_gene: .; CDR3nt: TGTGCCAGTAGTATGTCCTCCAGGGGCCACAAAAACATTCAGTACTTC; CDR3aa: CASSMSSRGHKNIQYF
j_gene: TRBJ1-3; abundance: .; v_gene: TRBV9; d_gene: .; CDR3nt: TGTGCCAGCAGCGTATTCGACAGAAGCTCTGGAAACACCATATATTTT; CDR3aa: CASSVFDRSSGNTIYF
j_gene: TRBJ2-2; abundance: .; v_gene: TRBV11-3; d_gene: .; CDR3nt: TGTGCCAGCCAGGGGCAGAACACCGGGGAGCTGTTTTTT; CDR3aa: CASQGQNTGELFF
j_gene: TRBJ1-5; abundance: .; v_gene: TRBV7-2; d_gene: .; CDR3nt: TGTGCCAGCAGCCCCGGGGGGAGCAATCAGCCCCAGCATTTT; CDR3aa: CASSPGGSNQPQHF
j_gene: TRBJ2-7; abundance: .; v_gene: TRBV30; d_gene: TRBD1; CDR3nt: TGTGCCTGGAGGGAGACAGGGTCCTACGAGCAGTACTTC; CDR3aa: CAWRETGSYEQYF
j_gene: TRBJ2-7; abundance: .; v_gene: TRBV5-6; d_gene: TRBD2; CDR3nt: TGTGCCAGCAGCTTCGGACTAGCGGGGGAATACGAGCAGTACTTC; CDR3aa: CASSFGLAGEYEQYF
j_gene: TRBJ1-2; abundance: .; v_gene: TRBV4-1; d_gene: TRBD1; CDR3nt: TGCGCCAGCAGCCGCCAGGGCTGGGACAGCCAGAACTATGGCTACACCTTC; CDR3aa: CASSRQGWDSQNYGYTF
j_gene: TRBJ1-3; abundance: .; v_gene: TRBV11-1; d_gene: .; CDR3nt: TGTGCCAGCAGCTTAACGGACTCCGATGGAAACACCATATATTTT; CDR3aa: CASSLTDSDGNTIYF
j_gene: TRBJ2-5; abundance: .; v_gene: TRBV6-6; d_gene: TRBD2; CDR3nt: TGTGCCAGCAGTTTGACGACTAGCGGACCTCAAGAGACCCAGTACTTC; CDR3aa: CASSLTTSGPQETQYF
j_gene: TRBJ2-7; abundance: .; v_gene: TRBV9; d_gene: .; CDR3nt: TGTGCCAGCAGCGTAGGTGTTAGCGGCTCCTACGAGCAGTACTTC; CDR3aa: CASSVGVSGSYEQYF
j_gene: TRBJ2-7; abundance: .; v_gene: TRBV24-1; d_gene: TRBD1; CDR3nt: TGTGCCACCAGTGATGGACCGGGACAGGGGGCCCACGAGCAGTACTTC; CDR3aa: CATSDGPGQGAHEQYF
j_gene: TRBJ1-5; abundance: .; v_gene: TRBV24-1; d_gene: TRBD1; CDR3nt: TGTGCCACCAGTGATCCCCGACAGGGGAACAATCAGCCCCAGCATTTT; CDR3aa: CATSDPRQGNNQPQHF
j_gene: TRBJ1-4; abundance: few; v_gene: TRBV30; d_gene: .; CDR3nt: TGTGCCTGGATCGGGACTCTCAATGAAAAACTGTTTTTT; CDR3aa: CAWIGTLNEKLFF
j_gene: TRBJ2-1; abundance: .; v_gene: TRBV5-1; d_gene: TRBD1; CDR3nt: TGCGCCAGCGGCCTGCTTGACAGGGCCGATGAGCAGTTCTTC; CDR3aa: CASGLLDRADEQFF
j_gene: TRBJ1-1; abundance: .; v_gene: TRBV11-2; d_gene: .; CDR3nt: TGTGCCAGCAGCTTAGAGGGAGGACCCCTCGGAGCTTTCTTT; CDR3aa: CASSLEGGPLGAFF
j_gene: TRBJ2-2; abundance: .; v_gene: TRBV27; d_gene: .; CDR3nt: TGTGCCAGCAGTTTAGATCCGAGGGTTTCCGGGGAGCTGTTTTTT; CDR3aa: CASSLDPRVSGELFF
j_gene: TRBJ1-2; abundance: once; v_gene: TRBV6-2/TRBV6-3; d_gene: TRBD1; CDR3nt: TGTGCCAGCAGTTACCCGGGGACAGTCTATGGCTACACCTTC; CDR3aa: CASSYPGTVYGYTF
j_gene: TRBJ2-1; abundance: .; v_gene: TRBV4-2; d_gene: .; CDR3nt: TGTGCCAGCAGCCAACCAGGACTTCTCAATGAGCAGTTCTTC; CDR3aa: CASSQPGLLNEQFF
j_gene: TRBJ2-3; abundance: .; v_gene: TRBV11-2; d_gene: TRBD1; CDR3nt: TGTGCCAGCAGCACCCGGGACAGGGGCACAGATACGCAGTATTTT; CDR3aa: CASSTRDRGTDTQYF
j_gene: TRBJ2-5; abundance: .; v_gene: TRBV6-5; d_gene: TRBD2; CDR3nt: TGTGCCAGCAGTTACTTTGGGGGGGTAGAGACCCAGTACTTC; CDR3aa: CASSYFGGVETQYF
j_gene: TRBJ1-6; abundance: .; v_gene: TRBV5-1; d_gene: .; CDR3nt: TGCGCCAGCAGCCCTGTTTCGGGGTTGAATTCACCCCTCCACTTT; CDR3aa: CASSPVSGLNSPLHF
j_gene: TRBJ2-7; abundance: .; v_gene: TRBV9; d_gene: TRBD2; CDR3nt: TGTGCCAGCAGCGTAGGCCTCCCCCTAGCGGGGGGGCCCAACTACGAGCAGTACTTC; CDR3aa: CASSVGLPLAGGPNYEQYF
j_gene: TRBJ1-4; abundance: .; v_gene: TRBV21-1; d_gene: .; CDR3nt: TGTGCCAGCACCTCGGGGGGGACAGTGGGCGAAAAACTGTTTTTT; CDR3aa: CASTSGGTVGEKLFF
j_gene: TRBJ1-1; abundance: .; v_gene: TRBV5-4; d_gene: TRBD1; CDR3nt: TGTGCCAGCAGCTTACTCCAGGGGGCGGGAGCTTTCTTT; CDR3aa: CASSLLQGAGAFF
j_gene: TRBJ1-2; abundance: .; v_gene: TRBV15; d_gene: TRBD1; CDR3nt: TGTGCCACCAGCGAAGGGACAGGCGCTACCCACGGATATGGCTACACCTTC; CDR3aa: CATSEGTGATHGYGYTF
j_gene: TRBJ1-2; abundance: .; v_gene: TRBV18; d_gene: .; CDR3nt: TGTGCCAGCTCACCACGGGACATCTATGGCTACACCTTC; CDR3aa: CASSPRDIYGYTF
j_gene: TRBJ1-1; abundance: .; v_gene: TRBV5-6; d_gene: .; CDR3nt: TGTGCCAGCAGCTTGGTATGGGGGGCTGAAGCTTTCTTT; CDR3aa: CASSLVWGAEAFF
j_gene: TRBJ1-1; abundance: .; v_gene: TRBV14; d_gene: .; CDR3nt: TGTGCCAGCAGCCAACTCACAGGGACAGAAGCTTTCTTT; CDR3aa: CASSQLTGTEAFF
j_gene: TRBJ1-1; abundance: .; v_gene: TRBV6-5; d_gene: TRBD1; CDR3nt: TGTGCCAGCAGGGACAGGGGTCGGGGGAACACTGAAGCTTTCTTT; CDR3aa: CASRDRGRGNTEAFF
j_gene: TRBJ2-7; abundance: .; v_gene: TRBV28; d_gene: .; CDR3nt: TGTGCCAGCAGTTTAGCGGGCTACGAGCAGTACTTC; CDR3aa: CASSLAGYEQYF
j_gene: TRBJ2-7; abundance: .; v_gene: TRBV5-6; d_gene: .; CDR3nt: TGTGCCGAGGAGGGAAGAGGATACGAGCAGTACTTC; CDR3aa: CAEEGRGYEQYF
j_gene: TRBJ1-1; abundance: .; v_gene: TRBV19; d_gene: TRBD1; CDR3nt: TGTGCCAGTGCGTCTAGGGACAGGGACACTGAAGCTTTCTTT; CDR3aa: CASASRDRDTEAFF
j_gene: TRBJ1-2; abundance: .; v_gene: TRBV9; d_gene: .; CDR3nt: TGTGCCAGTTCAGGTTTCCGGCCGGCCTATGGCTACACCTTC; CDR3aa: CASSGFRPAYGYTF
j_gene: TRBJ2-5; abundance: .; v_gene: TRBV2; d_gene: TRBD2; CDR3nt: TGTGCCAGCAGTGAAGCCAAACTAGCGGCGGGGAAGACCCAGTACTTC; CDR3aa: CASSEAKLAAGKTQYF
j_gene: TRBJ1-5; abundance: once; v_gene: TRBV28; d_gene: .; CDR3nt: TGTGCCAGCAGTTACGACAGTAACCAGCCCCAGCATTTT; CDR3aa: CASSYDSNQPQHF
j_gene: TRBJ1-2; abundance: .; v_gene: TRBV27; d_gene: .; CDR3nt: TGTGCCAGCAGTTTAAAAGGAGAACGCGGGGGCTACACCTTC; CDR3aa: CASSLKGERGGYTF
j_gene: TRBJ1-2; abundance: .; v_gene: TRBV5-4; d_gene: .; CDR3nt: TGTGCCAGCAGCTTCGGGCAGGGCGACTATGGCTACACCTTC; CDR3aa: CASSFGQGDYGYTF
j_gene: TRBJ1-5; abundance: .; v_gene: TRBV10-3; d_gene: .; CDR3nt: TGTGCCATCAGTGAGCAGGCGACAGGAGGCAATCAGCCCCAGCATTTT; CDR3aa: CAISEQATGGNQPQHF